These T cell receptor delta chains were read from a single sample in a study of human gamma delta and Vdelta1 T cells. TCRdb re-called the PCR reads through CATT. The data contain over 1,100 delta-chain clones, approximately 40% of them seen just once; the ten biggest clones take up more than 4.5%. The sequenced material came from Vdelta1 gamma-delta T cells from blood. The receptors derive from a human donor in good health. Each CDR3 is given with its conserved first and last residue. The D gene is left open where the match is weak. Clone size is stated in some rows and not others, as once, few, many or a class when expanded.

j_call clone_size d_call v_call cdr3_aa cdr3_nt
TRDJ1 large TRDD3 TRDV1 CALGELVIFSYEHWGNTDKLIF TGTGCTCTTGGGGAACTAGTAATCTTTTCCTACGAGCACTGGGGGAATACCGATAAACTCATCTTT
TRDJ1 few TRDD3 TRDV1 CALGEPKLKGLPVHQYWGIRSSTDKLIF TGTGCTCTTGGGGAACCAAAACTTAAAGGCCTTCCCGTCCACCAGTACTGGGGGATCCGAAGCTCCACCGATAAACTCATCTTT
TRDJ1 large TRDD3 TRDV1 CALGDLRGVSHWGTYTDKLIF TGTGCTCTTGGGGACCTCAGGGGAGTCAGTCACTGGGGGACGTACACCGATAAACTCATCTTT
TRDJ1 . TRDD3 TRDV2 CACDTGEFLGDRRACLADKLIF TGTGCCTGTGACACCGGGGAGTTTCTGGGGGATAGAAGGGCGTGTCTCGCCGATAAACTCATCTTT
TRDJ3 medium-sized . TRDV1 CALGENPDAEPSWDTRQMFF TGTGCTCTTGGGGAAAATCCCGACGCAGAGCCCTCCTGGGACACCCGACAGATGTTTTTC
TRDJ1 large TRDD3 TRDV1 CALGELAGGLRLDTDKLIF TGTGCTCTTGGGGAACTAGCCGGGGGATTGAGGCTGGACACCGATAAACTCATCTTT
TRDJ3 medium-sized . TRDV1 CALGVHPSPPGSSWDTRQMFF TGTGCTCTTGGGGTCCATCCGTCCCCCCCCGGTAGCTCCTGGGACACCCGACAGATGTTTTTC
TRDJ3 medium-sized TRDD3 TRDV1 CALGDPFSTPSPSGGWSISWDTRQMFF TGTGCTCTTGGGGACCCCTTCTCGACACCCAGTCCGAGTGGGGGATGGTCAATCTCCTGGGACACCCGACAGATGTTTTTC
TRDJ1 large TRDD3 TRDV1 CALGDPPRTGGYFDKLIF TGTGCTCTTGGGGACCCTCCTCGTACTGGGGGATACTTCGATAAACTCATCTTT
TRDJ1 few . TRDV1 CALGEPSYGGWRTDKLIF TGTGCTCTTGGGGAACCTTCCTACGGGGGATGGAGGACCGATAAACTCATCTTT
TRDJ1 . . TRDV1 CALGELHLPGGLHTDKLIF TGTGCTCTTGGGGAACTACACCTTCCTGGGGGCCTGCACACCGATAAACTCATCTTT
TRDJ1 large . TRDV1 CALGASFTTDCTDKLIF TGTGCTCTTGGGGCCTCCTTCACCACAGACTGCACCGATAAACTCATCTTT
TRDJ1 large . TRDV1 CALGSHLRIDKLIF TGTGCTCTTGGGTCCCATTTGAGGATCGATAAACTCATCTTT
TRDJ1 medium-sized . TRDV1 CALGNYQISPFTDKLIF TGTGCTCTTGGGAACTACCAAATTAGCCCCTTCACCGATAAACTCATCTTT
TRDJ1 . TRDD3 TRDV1 CALGELADPSWGNWGPQGGLIF TGTGCTCTTGGGGAACTAGCTGATCCTAGTTGGGGAAACTGGGGACCCCAGGGGGGACTCATCTTT
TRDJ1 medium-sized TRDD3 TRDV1 CALGGPTLRRLGEPYTDKLIF TGTGCTCTTGGGGGTCCTACCCTACGAAGACTGGGGGAACCTTACACCGATAAACTCATCTTT
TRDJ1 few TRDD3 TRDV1 CALGVPSRNWGINTDKLIF TGTGCTCTTGGGGTTCCCTCTAGAAACTGGGGGATAAACACCGATAAACTCATCTTT
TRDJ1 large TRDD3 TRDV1 CALGELGTPSHYYWGSTDKLIF TGTGCTCTTGGGGAACTGGGGACTCCTTCCCATTACTACTGGGGGAGCACCGATAAACTCATCTTT
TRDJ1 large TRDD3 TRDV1 CALMPEGGGIQTYTDKLIF TGTGCTCTCATGCCCGAGGGTGGGGGGATTCAGACCTACACCGATAAACTCATCTTT
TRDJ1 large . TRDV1 CALGRAYHSTVSDKLIF TGTGCTCTTGGTAGGGCCTACCACTCAACAGTGAGCGATAAACTCATCTTT
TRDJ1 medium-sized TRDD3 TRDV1 CALGCGPHRESCWDWGIQSDKLIF TGTGCTCTTGGTTGTGGTCCCCATCGAGAGTCCTGTTGGGATTGGGGGATACAATCCGATAAACTCATCTTT
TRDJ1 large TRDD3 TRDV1 CALGELVNLPPYWGILSADKLIF TGTGCTCTTGGGGAACTAGTGAACTTACCCCCTTACTGGGGGATACTATCGGCCGATAAACTCATCTTT
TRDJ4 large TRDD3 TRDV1 CALGELGPPVYWGIDALIF TGTGCTCTTGGGGAACTAGGGCCCCCCGTGTACTGGGGGATAGATGCGCTGATCTTT
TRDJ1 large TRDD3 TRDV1 CALGEELNVLGDRYTDKLIF TGTGCTCTTGGGGAAGAGCTTAACGTACTGGGGGATCGGTACACCGATAAACTCATCTTT
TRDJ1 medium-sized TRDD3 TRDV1 CALGTIRGYAKKNFGKLIF TGTGCTCTTGGGACGATACGGGGATACGCAAAAAAAAACTTCGGTAAACTCATCTTT
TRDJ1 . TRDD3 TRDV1 CALGELTRRGLPRGIRRRTDKLIF TGTGCTCTTGGGGAACTTACAAGACGGGGCCTTCCTAGGGGGATACGGCGCCGGACCGATAAACTCATCTTT
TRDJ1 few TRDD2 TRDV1 CALGPAFLGPRTNSYTDKLIF TGTGCTCTTGGGCCCGCCTTCCTAGGTCCCAGGACCAACTCGTACACCGATAAACTCATCTTT
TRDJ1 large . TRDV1 CALGELVVREGWPYTDKLIF TGTGCTCTTGGGGAACTGGTAGTGCGGGAAGGATGGCCGTACACCGATAAACTCATCTTT
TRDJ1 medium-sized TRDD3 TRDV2 CACDTAPTGGNWTDKLIF TGTGCCTGTGACACCGCCCCGACTGGGGGTAACTGGACCGATAAACTCATCTTT
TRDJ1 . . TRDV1 CALGETKDGVGGFITRTDKLIF TGTGCTCTTGGGGAAACGAAAGATGGCGTTGGGGGGTTTATCACCCGCACCGATAAACTCATCTTT
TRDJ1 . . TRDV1 CALGELQLRGSYTDKLIF TGTGCTCTTGGGGAACTACAACTACGTGGGTCGTACACCGATAAACTCATCTTT
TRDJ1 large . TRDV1 CALGERYAHPKLIF TGTGCTCTTGGGGAACGTTACGCCCATCCGAAACTCATCTTT
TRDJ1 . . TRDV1 CALGLVLSIKVGVADKLIF TGTGCTCTTGGCCTCGTATTGAGTATAAAAGTCGGGGTAGCCGATAAACTCATCTTT
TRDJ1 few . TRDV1 CALGELSSPTVTDKLIF TGTGCTCTTGGGGAACTTTCATCTCCCACGGTCACCGATAAACTCATCTTT
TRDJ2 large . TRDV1 CALGEPSLGIGEDLTAQLFF TGTGCTCTTGGGGAACCTTCCCTGGGCATAGGGGAGGATTTGACAGCACAACTCTTCTTT
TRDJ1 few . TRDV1 CALGPTGYRPRGKEYTDKLIF TGTGCTCTTGGGCCTACCGGCTACCGCCCAAGGGGAAAGGAGTACACCGATAAACTCATCTTT
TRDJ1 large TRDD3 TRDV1 CALGERPDFLFPYWGMYTDKLIF TGTGCTCTTGGGGAAAGGCCGGATTTCCTTTTCCCTTACTGGGGGATGTACACCGATAAACTCATCTTT
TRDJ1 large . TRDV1 CALGEFGVPNTLPRGVPHTDKLIF TGTGCTCTTGGGGAATTTGGAGTTCCTAATACACTACCGCGTGGGGTACCTCACACCGATAAACTCATCTTT
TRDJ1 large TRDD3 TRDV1 CALGVGLPTEWGIREKYTDKLIF TGTGCTCTTGGGGTTGGCCTTCCTACAGAATGGGGGATACGCGAGAAGTACACCGATAAACTCATCTTT
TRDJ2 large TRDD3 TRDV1 CALGELSYVAGCGDTGGETLTAQLFF TGTGCTCTTGGGGAACTTTCCTACGTCGCGGGATGCGGGGATACGGGGGGAGAAACTTTGACAGCACAACTCTTCTTT
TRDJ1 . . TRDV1 CALGELLYSEWGTDKLIF TGTGCTCTTGGGGAACTACTCTATTCTGAGTGGGGCACCGATAAACTCATCTTT
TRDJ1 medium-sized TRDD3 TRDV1 CALGELGGPTGRLGDKGGTDKLIF TGTGCTCTTGGGGAATTGGGCGGTCCCACGGGGCGTCTGGGGGATAAAGGGGGGACCGATAAACTCATCTTT
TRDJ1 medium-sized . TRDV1 CALGELVRDIPNADKLIF TGTGCTCTTGGGGAACTGGTCCGGGATATACCTAACGCCGATAAACTCATCTTT
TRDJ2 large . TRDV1 CALGFRGVSFLRLNTGGTQLLTAQLFF TGTGCTCTTGGGTTCCGGGGGGTCTCCTTCCTACGGCTTAACACTGGGGGAACTCAACTTTTGACAGCACAACTCTTCTTT
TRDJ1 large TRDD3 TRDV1 CALGELVVSNPSYWGYTDKLIF TGTGCTCTTGGGGAACTAGTGGTATCGAACCCTTCGTACTGGGGGTACACCGATAAACTCATCTTT
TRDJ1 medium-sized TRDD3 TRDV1 CALGELRLTYSTGGPRYTDKLIF TGTGCTCTTGGGGAACTGAGGCTAACCTATAGTACTGGGGGACCACGGTACACCGATAAACTCATCTTT
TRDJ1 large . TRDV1 CALGEDYYLIGTHTDKLIF TGTGCTCTTGGGGAAGACTACTACTTGATCGGGACTCACACCGATAAACTCATCTTT
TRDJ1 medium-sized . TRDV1 CALGERLPTWGKSDKLIF TGTGCTCTTGGGGAACGTCTTCCTACGTGGGGGAAGTCCGATAAACTCATCTTT
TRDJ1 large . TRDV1 CALGFPTISYNANTATFSHTDKLIF TGTGCTCTTGGGTTCCCGACGATATCCTACAACGCAAATACGGCAACTTTTAGCCACACCGATAAACTCATCTTT
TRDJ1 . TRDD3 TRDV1 CALGVLPSYWGILPDKLIF TGTGCTCTTGGGGTACTCCCCTCCTACTGGGGGATACTACCCGATAAACTCATCTTT
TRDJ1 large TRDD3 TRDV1 CALGEFPTGGRYTDKLIF TGTGCTCTTGGGGAATTTCCTACTGGGGGAAGGTACACCGATAAACTCATCTTT
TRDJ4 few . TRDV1 CALGLPSYYGGIPGRARPLIF TGTGCTCTTGGGCTGCCTTCCTACTACGGGGGGATACCGGGTCGGGCCAGACCCCTGATCTTT
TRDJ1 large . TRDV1 CALGAAVPTGTGGRRNWADKLIF TGTGCTCTTGGGGCGGCGGTTCCTACAGGTACTGGGGGGCGAAGGAATTGGGCCGATAAACTCATCTTT